This T cell receptor beta chain emerged from a study of CD8+ T cells in alopecia areata. Overall study: Treatment comprised oral tofacitinib, 5 to 10 mg twice daily, in treated patients.

The researchers isolated CD4+ and CD8+ T cells from PBMCs by sorting. Following RNA extraction, reverse transcription yielded cDNA that acted as the sequencing template. Using immunoSEQ multiplex PCR, the repertoire was profiled, and TCRdb retains in-frame clones only, with some absent. This sample has approximately 180,000 clones, with roughly 59% found just once. The CDR3 has 15 residues. J was trimmed by 2 bases and V by 10 bases; bases with no gene match: 11. Germline CDR1 PRHDT, CDR2 FYEKMQ (reference sequence). V is TRBV13 and J is TRBJ2-3; TRBD2 matches at 8 bases. The material sequenced was CD4+ T cells sorted from blood, taken at week 0. The origin of this receptor is a human donor with alopecia areata. The DNA for the CDR3 is TGTGCCACCAACAAAGCGGGGGCGGTCACAGATACGCAGTATTTT. This sequence encodes CATNKAGAVTDTQYF.